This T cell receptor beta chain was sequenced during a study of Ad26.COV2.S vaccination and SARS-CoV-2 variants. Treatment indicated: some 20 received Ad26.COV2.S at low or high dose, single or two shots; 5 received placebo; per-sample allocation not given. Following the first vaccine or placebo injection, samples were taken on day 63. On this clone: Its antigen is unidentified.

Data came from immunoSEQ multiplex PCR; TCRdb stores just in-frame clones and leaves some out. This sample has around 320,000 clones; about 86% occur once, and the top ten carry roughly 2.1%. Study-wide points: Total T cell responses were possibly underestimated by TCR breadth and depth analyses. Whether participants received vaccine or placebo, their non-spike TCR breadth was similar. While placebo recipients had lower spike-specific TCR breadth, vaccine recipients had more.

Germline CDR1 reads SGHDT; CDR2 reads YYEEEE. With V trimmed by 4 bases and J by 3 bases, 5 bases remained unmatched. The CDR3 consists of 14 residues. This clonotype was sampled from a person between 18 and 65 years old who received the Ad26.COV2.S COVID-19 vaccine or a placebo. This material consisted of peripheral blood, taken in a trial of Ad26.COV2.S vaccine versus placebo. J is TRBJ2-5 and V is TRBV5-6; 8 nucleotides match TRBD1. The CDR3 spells CASSIWDRKETQYF. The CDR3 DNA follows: TGTGCCAGCAGCATCTGGGACAGGAAAGAGACCCAGTACTTC.